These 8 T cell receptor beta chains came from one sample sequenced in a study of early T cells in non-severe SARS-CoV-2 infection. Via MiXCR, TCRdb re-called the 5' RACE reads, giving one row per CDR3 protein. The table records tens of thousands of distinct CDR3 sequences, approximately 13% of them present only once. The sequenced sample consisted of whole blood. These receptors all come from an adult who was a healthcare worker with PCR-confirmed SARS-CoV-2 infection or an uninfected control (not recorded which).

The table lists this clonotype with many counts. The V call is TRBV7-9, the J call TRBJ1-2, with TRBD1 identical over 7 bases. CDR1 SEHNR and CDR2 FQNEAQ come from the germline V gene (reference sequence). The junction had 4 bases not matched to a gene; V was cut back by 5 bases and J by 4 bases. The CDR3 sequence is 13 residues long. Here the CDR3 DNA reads TGTGCCAGCAGCCCGGGACAGAGCTATGGCTACACCTTC. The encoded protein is CASSPGQSYGYTF.

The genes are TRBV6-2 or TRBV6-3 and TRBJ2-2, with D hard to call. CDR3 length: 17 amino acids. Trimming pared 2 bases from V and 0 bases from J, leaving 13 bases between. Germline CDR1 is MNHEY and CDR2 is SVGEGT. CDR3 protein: CASSYGMGKSNTGELFF. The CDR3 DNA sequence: TGTGCCAGCAGTTACGGGATGGGGAAGTCGAACACCGGGGAGCTGTTTTTT.

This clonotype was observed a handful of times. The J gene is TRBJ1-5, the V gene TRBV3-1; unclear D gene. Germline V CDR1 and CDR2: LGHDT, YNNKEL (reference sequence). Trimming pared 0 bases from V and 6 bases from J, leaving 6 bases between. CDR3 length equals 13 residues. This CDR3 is CASSQEAGQPQHF. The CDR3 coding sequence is TGTGCCAGCAGCCAAGAGGCTGGTCAGCCCCAGCATTTT.

The CDR3 DNA reads TGTGCCAGCAGGTCGTCCACTGAAGCTTTCTTT. It codes for CASRSSTEAFF. V is TRBV6-5 and J is TRBJ1-1, with D hard to call. The CDR3 spans 11 residues. The V end was cut by 6 bases, the J end by 4 bases, with 6 bases between. Germline assignment: CDR1 MNHEY and CDR2 SVGAGI.

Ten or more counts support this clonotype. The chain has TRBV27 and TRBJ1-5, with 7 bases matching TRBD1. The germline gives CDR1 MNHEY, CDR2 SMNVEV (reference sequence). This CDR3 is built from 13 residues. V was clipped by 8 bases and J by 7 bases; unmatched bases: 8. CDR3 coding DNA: TGTGCCAGCGCTGACAGGGTTAGACAGCCCCAGCATTTT. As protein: CASADRVRQPQHF.

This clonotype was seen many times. The CDR3 loop reads CASTVGLAGQDSYNEQFF. The CDR3 DNA follows: TGTGCCAGCACCGTGGGACTAGCGGGACAGGACTCCTACAATGAGCAGTTCTTC. The chain couples TRBV7-3 to TRBJ2-1, with 13 bases lining up with TRBD2. With 7 bases clipped from V and 0 bases from J, the junction kept 9 bases outside the gene matches. The CDR3 covers 18 residues. From germline, CDR1 is SGHTA and CDR2 FQGTGA.

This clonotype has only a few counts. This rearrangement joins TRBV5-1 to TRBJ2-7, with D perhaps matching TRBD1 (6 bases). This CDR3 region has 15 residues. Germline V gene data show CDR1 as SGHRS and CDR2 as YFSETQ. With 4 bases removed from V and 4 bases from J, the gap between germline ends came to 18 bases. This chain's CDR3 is CASSPQGRGIYEQYF. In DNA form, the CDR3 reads TGCGCCAGCAGCCCACAGGGCCGAGGAATATACGAGCAGTACTTC. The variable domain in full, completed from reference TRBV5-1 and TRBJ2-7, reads KAGVTQTPRYLIKTRGQQVTLSCSPISGHRSVSWYQQTPGQGLQFLFEYFSETQRNKGNFPGRFSGRQFSNSRSEMNVSTLELGDSALYLCASSPQGRGIYEQYFGPGTRLTVT.

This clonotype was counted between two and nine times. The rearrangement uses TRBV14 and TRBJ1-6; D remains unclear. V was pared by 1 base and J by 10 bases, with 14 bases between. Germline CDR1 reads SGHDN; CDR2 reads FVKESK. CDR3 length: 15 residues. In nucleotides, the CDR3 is TGTGCCAGCAGCCAAGCCCCCCTCGGGGTCTCACCCCTCCACTTT. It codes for CASSQAPLGVSPLHF.